One sample yielded the 13 T cell receptor beta chains listed below, sequenced in a study of T cells after yellow fever vaccination. Via MiXCR, TCRdb re-called the 5' RACE reads, giving one row per CDR3 protein. The data hold under 150,000 distinct CDR3 sequences, with around 7.7% observed a single time. Material: CD4+ T cells sorted from PBMCs, obtained 5 days after the yellow fever booster vaccination. Every receptor here comes from a man aged 30 to 39 who received the YFV17D yellow fever vaccine.

This clonotype occurred many times. The chain joins TRBV20-1 to TRBJ2-3; TRBD2 aligns across 7 bases. Germline CDR1 reads DFQATT; CDR2 reads SNEGSKA (reference sequence). The CDR3 covers 13 residues. Unmatched junction bases numbered 14, after V lost 6 bases and J lost 11 bases. CDR3 sequence: CSAFGSSGFRQYF. CDR3 sequence (DNA): TGCAGTGCATTCGGTTCTAGCGGCTTCAGGCAGTATTTT.

This clonotype was detected many times. DNA of the CDR3: TGTGCCAGCAGCTTAGTCCACCCCCGGAGCATTCAGTACTTC. Protein: CASSLVHPRSIQYF. V is TRBV7-2 and J is TRBJ2-4; D remains ambiguous. V was cut by 1 base and J by 9 bases, with 13 bases left in between. The CDR3 spans 14 residues. Germline-derived CDR1 and CDR2 are SGHTA and FQGNSA.

This clonotype was found many times. The chain has TRBV10-2 and TRBJ2-3; tentative D call: TRBD2 (6 bases). There are 15 residues in the CDR3. Looked up from germline, CDR1 is WSHSY and CDR2 is SAAADI. With 8 bases removed from V and 0 bases from J, the gap between germline ends came to 15 bases. DNA of the CDR3: TGCGCCAGCTCCCCCGGGGGACTCAGCACAGATACGCAGTATTTT. As protein: CASSPGGLSTDTQYF.

This clonotype has a count of ten or more. This chain joins TRBV7-2 and TRBJ2-7, with 9 bases identical to TRBD1. The trim removed 7 bases at V and 4 bases at J, leaving 8 bases unmatched. CDR3 length: 14 amino acids. Germline V gene sequence: CDR1 SGHTA, CDR2 FQGNSA. Written as DNA, the CDR3 is TGTGCCAGCACCCCGGGACAGGGAGCGTACGAGCAGTACTTC. It is translated as CASTPGQGAYEQYF.

This clonotype occurred many times. The chain has TRBV20-1 and TRBJ2-7, with 9 positions matching TRBD1. V trimming: 6 bases; J trimming: 5 bases; junction bases outside the gene matches: 5. From germline, CDR1 is DFQATT and CDR2 SNEGSKA (reference sequence). The CDR3 runs 12 residues. This CDR3 reads CSAEQGADEQYF. The CDR3 DNA is TGCAGTGCCGAACAGGGGGCGGACGAGCAGTACTTC.

This clonotype was seen repeatedly, ten times or more. The J gene is TRBJ2-7, the V gene TRBV20-1; 8 nucleotides align to TRBD1. The CDR3 runs 14 residues. Germline assignment: CDR1 DFQATT and CDR2 SNEGSKA (reference sequence). The ends lost 6 bases at V and 4 bases at J; junction bases unmatched: 11. The CDR3 DNA sequence: TGCAGTGCGAGCCCAGCAGGGGGCCGATACGAGCAGTACTTC. It yields the protein CSASPAGGRYEQYF.

This clonotype has more than one count but fewer than ten. The chain combines TRBV5-4 with TRBJ2-3, with 8 bases aligning to TRBD2. Germline V gives CDR1 SGHNT, CDR2 YYREEE (reference sequence). V was pared by 4 bases and J by 4 bases, with 11 bases of the junction left unmatched. This CDR3 is built from 16 residues. The CDR3 DNA sequence: TGTGCCAGCAGCCTTGGCAGCGGGAGATTAGCAGATACGCAGTATTTT. Its translation: CASSLGSGRLADTQYF.

On this clonotype: A single base separates this from a much larger clone, so it may be a read error. V is TRBV7-2 and J is TRBJ1-1, with D unresolved. The CDR3 runs 14 residues. Germline loops: CDR1 SGHTA, CDR2 FQGNSA. This CDR3 reads CASRWYETNTEAYF. In DNA, the CDR3 is TGTGCCAGCAGATGGTACGAAACGAACACTGAAGCTTACTTT.

This clonotype was counted many times. The chain has TRBV12-3 or TRBV12-4 and TRBJ2-1; D possibly corresponds to TRBD2 (6 bases). V was clipped by 6 bases and J by 4 bases, with 13 bases between them. The CDR3 loop spans 14 amino acids. The CDR3 region is CASRIAARYNEQFF. The CDR3, as DNA: TGTGCCAGCAGGATAGCGGCTCGGTACAATGAGCAGTTCTTC.

This clonotype appeared a few times. This sequence joins TRBV6-1 and TRBJ2-7; tentatively, D is TRBD2 (6 bases). The CDR3 runs 14 residues. V lost 5 bases and J lost 5, with 16 bases in between. CDR1 MNHNS and CDR2 SASEGT come from the germline V gene. The CDR3 bases are TGTGCCAGCAGTCCGGGACTCATCCTCCACGAGCAGTACTTC. As protein: CASSPGLILHEQYF.

This clonotype was seen ten or more times. This chain connects TRBV12-3 or TRBV12-4 to TRBJ1-2; D is undetermined. The CDR3 runs to 14 residues. Trimming took off 1 base at V and 3 bases at J, with 9 bases between the two ends. CDR3 protein: CASSLGQLYYGYTF. The DNA of the CDR3 is TGTGCCAGCAGTTTAGGACAACTTTACTATGGCTACACCTTC.

This clonotype was seen ten or more times. The V gene is TRBV5-1, the J gene TRBJ2-3; D perhaps matches TRBD1 (7 bases). This CDR3 is built from 15 residues. Germline V gene sequence: CDR1 SGHRS, CDR2 YFSETQ. V was cut by 2 bases and J by 3 bases, with 13 bases left in between. CDR3 residues: CASSFVADRTDTQYF. The CDR3 bases are TGCGCCAGCAGCTTCGTAGCGGACAGGACAGATACGCAGTATTTT. The variable domain in full, with the rest retrieved from reference TRBV5-1 and TRBJ2-3, is KAGVTQTPRYLIKTRGQQVTLSCSPISGHRSVSWYQQTPGQGLQFLFEYFSETQRNKGNFPGRFSGRQFSNSRSEMNVSTLELGDSALYLCASSFVADRTDTQYFGPGTRLTVL.

This clonotype was observed at least ten times. One junction end does not reproduce the germline sequence, and a read error may be involved. This sequence joins TRBV7-8 and TRBJ2-1, with 7 positions matching TRBD2. Germline loops: CDR1 SGHVS, CDR2 FQNEAQ. This CDR3 has 16 amino acids. The CDR3 is CASSSPAGRGYDEQFF. CDR3 DNA: TGTGCCAGCAGCTCGCCAGCGGGAAGGGGCTACGATGAGCAGTTCTTC.